The T cell receptor (beta chain) under discussion was sequenced for a study of blood T cell repertoires in COVID-19. Germline V gene data show CDR1 as KGHSH and CDR2 as LQKENI. The ends lost 3 bases at V and 4 bases at J; junction bases unmatched: 4. The CDR3 consists of 14 residues. Study processing details: Amplification of reference gene primers provided the estimated nucleated cell counts. The method was immunoSEQ multiplex PCR; TCRdb's version includes in-frame clones alone and lacks a portion of them. Clone size and the V and J calls come from that table; the DNA yielded D and trimming. The sample has tens of thousands of clones; roughly 90% are singletons.

The sequencing input was peripheral blood. The genes are TRBV18 and TRBJ2-3; TRBD1 agrees at 7 bases. The source of this sequence is a man in his sixties or seventies with acute or convalescent COVID-19. For the CDR3, the DNA is TGTGCCAGCTCACCTAACAGGGGAGCAGATACGCAGTATTTT. It yields the protein CASSPNRGADTQYF.